One sample yielded the 30 T cell receptor beta chains listed below, sequenced in a study of PD-1 blockade in classical Hodgkin lymphoma. The sample's time point: newly diagnosed, previously untreated cHL patient sample. Libraries were prepared by immunoSEQ multiplex PCR; TCRdb keeps only in-frame clonotypes and omits some of them. The sample shows around 50,000 clones, more than 75% of them seen only once. Sample: peripheral blood mononuclear cells (PBMCs). The receptor set was obtained from a human donor with classical Hodgkin lymphoma.

The gene calls are TRBV20-1 and TRBJ1-2; the D gene is possibly TRBD1 (5 bases). The CDR3 runs 11 residues. Germline V gives CDR1 DFQATT, CDR2 SNEGSKA (reference sequence). Trimming took off 4 bases at V and 2 bases at J, with 5 bases between the two ends. The CDR3 is CSATGNYGYTF. The CDR3 coding sequence is TGCAGTGCTACAGGGAACTATGGCTACACCTTC.

V gene TRBV21-1 combines with J gene TRBJ2-5. TRBV21-1 is a known pseudogene. The CDR3 runs 14 residues. The CDR3 DNA sequence: TGTGCCAGCCAAATCGTCCAGGGGAGGGAGACCCAGTACTTC. Translated: CASQIVQGRETQYF.

V and J are TRBV5-1 and TRBJ1-6; D is possibly TRBD1 (6 bases). Per the germline V gene, CDR1 is SGHRS and CDR2 is YFSETQ. With 2 bases removed from V and 7 bases from J, the gap between germline ends came to 10 bases. CDR3 length equals 14 residues. As DNA, the CDR3 is TGCGCCAGCAGCTTAAGAGGGGGAAATTCACCCCTCCACTTT. Translating gives CASSLRGGNSPLHF.

This chain connects TRBV7-3 to TRBJ2-7; the D gene could be TRBD1 or TRBD2 (5 bases each). Germline CDR1 reads SGHTA; CDR2 reads FQGTGA. V was shortened by 2 bases and J by 3 bases, with 11 bases between the two germline ends. This CDR3 is built from 14 residues. The chain's CDR3 is CASSLEGNLYEQYF. CDR3 coding DNA: TGTGCCAGCAGCTTAGAGGGGAATCTCTACGAGCAGTACTTC.

V and J are TRBV19 and TRBJ2-3, with D uncertain. The CDR3 has 11 amino acids. The ends were cut back, 11 bases at V and 5 bases at J, with 11 bases in the middle. Germline loops: CDR1 LNHDA, CDR2 SQIVND (reference sequence). The DNA of the CDR3 is TGTGCCTCCAGAGCGCGAGATACGCAGTATTTT. This sequence encodes CASRARDTQYF.

The rearrangement uses TRBV25-1 and TRBJ1-3; weak D call: TRBD1 (5 bases). This CDR3 has 14 amino acids. CDR1 and CDR2 (germline): MGHDK, SYGVNS. V lost 5 bases, J lost 2 bases, and 10 bases lay in between. The CDR3: CASSQPGTGNTIYF. Here the CDR3 DNA reads TGTGCCAGCAGTCAACCAGGGACTGGAAACACCATATATTTT.

This clone was seen a single time. This chain connects TRBV29-1 to TRBJ1-1; a possible D gene is TRBD1 (5 bases). V was clipped by 6 bases and J by 0 bases, with 8 bases between them. Germline V CDR1 and CDR2: SQVTM, ANQGSEA. The CDR3 spans 12 residues. CDR3: CSVKGMNTEAFF. CDR3 nucleotide sequence: TGCAGCGTCAAGGGGATGAACACTGAAGCTTTCTTT.

In this sample, this clone turned up once. The chain has TRBV29-1 and TRBJ1-1, with a weak D call TRBD1 (5 bases). V lost 7 bases and J 3 bases, leaving 18 bases between the germline ends. Germline V lookup: CDR1 SQVTM, CDR2 ANQGSEA. This CDR3 comprises 14 residues. CDR3 protein: CSANYRRGDTEAFF. The CDR3 DNA is TGCAGCGCCAACTACAGGCGTGGGGACACTGAAGCTTTCTTT.

The chain recombines TRBV10-1 with TRBJ2-1; TRBD2 matches at 8 bases. Germline-derived CDR1 and CDR2 are WNHNN and SYGVQD (reference sequence). This CDR3 contains 13 residues. V lost 6 bases to trimming and J lost 8 bases; unmatched junction nucleotides: 6. The CDR3 DNA reads TGCGCCAGCAGATCGGGACTAGGCGATGAGCAGTTCTTC. Residues: CASRSGLGDEQFF.

This clone has a single count. V gene TRBV4-1 combines with J gene TRBJ1-2; TRBD1 is a possible D gene (6 bases). Trimming took 1 base from V and 0 from J, leaving 9 bases between them. The V gene's germline CDR1 is MGHRA and CDR2 YSYEKL. This CDR3 spans 15 amino acids. The CDR3 protein is CASSQVGQTNYGYTF. The DNA for the CDR3 is TGCGCCAGCAGCCAAGTTGGACAGACTAACTATGGCTACACCTTC.

This sequence joins TRBV19 and TRBJ2-5; perhaps TRBD1 as D (6 bases). Germline CDR1 and CDR2: LNHDA and SQIVND (reference sequence). CDR3 length: 15 amino acids. V shed 4 bases and J shed 3 bases, with 15 bases lying between them. CDR3 nucleotides: TGTGCCAGTAGTACGTTACAGGGTGGGAAAGAGACCCAGTACTTC. This encodes CASSTLQGGKETQYF.

This clone showed up just once. J is TRBJ2-3 and V is TRBV13, with 15 bases aligning to TRBD2. The V gene end was trimmed by 1 base and the J gene end by 1 base; junction bases not matched to a gene: 9. In germline, CDR1 is PRHDT, CDR2 FYEKMQ (reference sequence). The CDR3 has 20 residues. The CDR3 sequence: CASSLEARTSGRARTDTQYF. The CDR3 nucleotides read TGTGCCAGCAGCTTAGAAGCCCGGACTAGCGGGAGGGCGCGCACAGATACGCAGTATTTT.

The J gene is TRBJ2-1, the V gene TRBV4-2; D remains unclear. This CDR3 has 13 amino acids. Between the trimmed V and J ends, which lost 0 bases and 4 bases, there was a span of 4 bases. CDR1 and CDR2 from the germline V gene are LGHNA and YNFKEQ. In DNA, the CDR3 is TGTGCCAGCAGCCAAGACGGGTACAATGAGCAGTTCTTC. Translating gives CASSQDGYNEQFF.

This clone was recorded a few times. V usage is TRBV19 and J usage is TRBJ1-5; 8 nucleotides line up with TRBD1. Losses at the gene ends were 7 bases for V and 0 bases for J; bases not matched to a gene: 14. Germline V gives CDR1 LNHDA, CDR2 SQIVND (reference sequence). The CDR3 length is 18 residues. CDR3 sequence (DNA): TGTGCCAGTAAAAAGGGGGGCAGGGGGCCGGGTAGCAATCAGCCCCAGCATTTT. Encoded protein: CASKKGGRGPGSNQPQHF.

The chain employs TRBV13 and TRBJ1-1; possible D gene TRBD1, 5 bases. The V gene's germline CDR1 is PRHDT and CDR2 FYEKMQ (reference sequence). The ends were cut back, 6 bases at V and 10 bases at J, with 15 bases in the middle. This CDR3 comprises 12 residues. CDR3 sequence: CASRPPEGRAFF. The CDR3 DNA sequence: TGTGCCAGCAGGCCCCCTGAGGGGCGAGCTTTCTTT.

V gene TRBV10-3 combines with J gene TRBJ2-1, with D possibly TRBD2 on 6 matching bases. Trimming took 4 bases from V and 4 from J, leaving 17 bases between them. CDR3 size: 16 residues. Germline V gene lookup returns CDR1 ENHRY and CDR2 SYGVKD. CDR3 nucleotides: TGTGCCATCAGTGGGAGGCGGGAAGGGATATACAATGAGCAGTTCTTC. This codes for CAISGRREGIYNEQFF.

The chain combines TRBV18 with TRBJ2-5, with 7 bases fitting TRBD1. The CDR3 loop spans 11 amino acids. V was clipped by 8 bases and J by 10 bases; unmatched bases: 7. CDR1 and CDR2 from the germline V gene are KGHSH and LQKENI. The CDR3 protein is CASRPTGLQYF. Written as DNA, the CDR3 is TGTGCCAGCCGGCCGACAGGGCTCCAGTACTTC.

The V gene is TRBV29-1, the J gene TRBJ2-5; 7 bases line up with TRBD1. The DNA end is a closer match to TRBJ2-7, so the J assignment may be wrong. This CDR3 contains 16 residues. Per the germline V gene, CDR1 is SQVTM and CDR2 is ANQGSEA. CDR3 amino acids: CSVEDIGGLSSYEQYF. DNA of the CDR3: TGCAGCGTTGAAGATATAGGGGGCCTGAGCTCCTACGAGCAGTACTTC.

The chain uses TRBV28 and TRBJ2-5; D is unclear. The CDR3 covers 12 residues. Trimming left V 2 bases short and J 6 bases short, with 7 bases between. CDR1 is MDHEN, CDR2 SYDVKM, per germline. The CDR3 DNA reads as TGTGCCAGCAGTTTAGTTGAACAGACCCAGTACTTC. This sequence encodes CASSLVEQTQYF.

The chain is built from TRBV7-2 and TRBJ2-5; no firm D call. The germline CDR1 and CDR2 sequences are SGHTA and FQGNSA. The CDR3 spans 14 residues. Trimming pared 5 bases from V and 3 bases from J, leaving 13 bases between. The CDR3 spells CASSPPLHKETQYF. The CDR3, as DNA: TGTGCCAGCAGCCCGCCTCTCCACAAAGAGACCCAGTACTTC.

The chain couples TRBV28 to TRBJ2-1; tentative D call: TRBD2 (6 bases). Trimming shortened V by 4 bases and J by 10 bases, and 17 bases separated the two germline ends. The CDR3 length is 14 residues. Germline V gene sequence: CDR1 MDHEN, CDR2 SYDVKM. CDR3 DNA: TGTGCCAGCAGTTCCGGGAGAAGTTCTAGGGAGCAGTTCTTC. It translates to CASSSGRSSREQFF.

A single count supports this clone. This sequence joins TRBV6-4 and TRBJ2-6, with unresolved D. V was trimmed by 0 bases and J by 0 bases, leaving 3 bases between them. CDR3 length equals 15 residues. Per the germline V gene, CDR1 is MRHNA and CDR2 is SNTAGT. In nucleotides, the CDR3 is TGTGCCAGCAGTGACTCTAGCTCTGGGGCCAACGTCCTGACTTTC. Translation gives CASSDSSSGANVLTF.

The rearrangement links TRBV9 to TRBJ2-3; TRBD2 agrees at 7 bases. CDR3 length: 17 residues. Germline V gene data show CDR1 as SGDLS and CDR2 as YYNGEE. Unmatched junction bases numbered 15, after V lost 4 bases and J lost 4 bases. The CDR3 region has the DNA TGTGCCAGCAGCCCTTCTCAGGGAGGGCCAGGTTCAGATACGCAGTATTTT. It translates to CASSPSQGGPGSDTQYF.

The rearrangement links TRBV18 to TRBJ2-2; D possibly corresponds to TRBD2 (6 bases). CDR3 length: 18 amino acids. Germline lookup yields CDR1 KGHSH and CDR2 LQKENI. Trimming cost V 2 bases and J 5 bases, with 21 bases left between them. CDR3 DNA sequence: TGTGCCAGCTCACCAGACCTCCGGCCGGCAGGAGGGACCGGGGAGCTGTTTTTT. Its translation is CASSPDLRPAGGTGELFF.

The chain uses TRBV7-2 and TRBJ1-2, with a possible D match to TRBD1 (6 bases). The V gene lost 1 base and the J gene lost 4 bases, with 16 bases spanning the gap. The CDR3 runs 16 residues. CDR1 is SGHTA, CDR2 FQGNSA, per germline. The CDR3 coding sequence is TGTGCCAGCAGCTTAGAAGGCTCAGGGGCGTTCTATGGCTACACCTTC. Its protein product is CASSLEGSGAFYGYTF.

The chain recombines TRBV7-8 with TRBJ2-1; no firm D call. Trimming pared 2 bases from V and 1 base from J, leaving 9 bases between. There are 15 residues in the CDR3. Germline V gene lookup returns CDR1 SGHVS and CDR2 FQNEAQ. CDR3 loop: CASSLTRRSYNEQFF. CDR3 nucleotides: TGTGCCAGCAGCTTAACCCGGCGGTCCTACAATGAGCAGTTCTTC.

The chain couples TRBV4-2 to TRBJ2-1, with 14 positions matching TRBD2. The CDR3 loop spans 17 amino acids. Germline V gene sequence: CDR1 LGHNA, CDR2 YNFKEQ. The junction had 7 bases not matched to a gene; V was cut back by 0 bases and J by 9 bases. CDR3 protein: CASSQDLGTSGRFEQFF. The CDR3 DNA reads as TGTGCCAGCAGCCAAGATTTAGGGACTAGCGGGAGATTTGAGCAGTTCTTC.

This chain connects TRBV9 to TRBJ2-2; D is ambiguous. The length of the CDR3 is 14 residues. V lost 1 base, J lost 5 bases, and 9 bases lay in between. Germline V gene sequence: CDR1 SGDLS, CDR2 YYNGEE. As DNA, the CDR3 is TGTGCCAGCAGCGTAAGTTTGAAGACCGGGGAGCTGTTTTTT. Residues: CASSVSLKTGELFF.

The V and J genes are TRBV21-1 and TRBJ1-1. TRBV21-1 is flagged as a pseudogene. The CDR3 covers 14 residues. This chain's CDR3 is CASSKDQRNTEAFF. The CDR3 DNA reads as TGTGCCAGCAGCAAAGATCAGAGGAACACTGAAGCTTTCTTT.

The gene calls are TRBV7-3 and TRBJ2-1; D is unclear. Germline CDR1 and CDR2: SGHTA and FQGTGA. V lost 1 base, J lost 4 bases, and 5 bases lay in between. This CDR3 has 13 residues. The CDR3 here is CASSLNQYNEQFF. The DNA for the CDR3 is TGTGCCAGCAGCTTAAATCAATACAATGAGCAGTTCTTC.